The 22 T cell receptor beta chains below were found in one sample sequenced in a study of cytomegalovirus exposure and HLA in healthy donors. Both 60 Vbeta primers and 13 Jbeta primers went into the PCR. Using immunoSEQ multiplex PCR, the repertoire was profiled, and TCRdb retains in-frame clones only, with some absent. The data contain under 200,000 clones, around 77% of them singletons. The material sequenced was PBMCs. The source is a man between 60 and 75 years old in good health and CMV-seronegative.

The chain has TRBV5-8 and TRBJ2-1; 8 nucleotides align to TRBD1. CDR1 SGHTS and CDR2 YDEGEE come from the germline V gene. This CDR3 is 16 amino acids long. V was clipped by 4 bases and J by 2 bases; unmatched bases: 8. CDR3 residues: CASSLGQGGTYNEQFF. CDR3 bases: TGTGCCAGCAGCCTCGGACAGGGAGGCACCTACAATGAGCAGTTCTTC.

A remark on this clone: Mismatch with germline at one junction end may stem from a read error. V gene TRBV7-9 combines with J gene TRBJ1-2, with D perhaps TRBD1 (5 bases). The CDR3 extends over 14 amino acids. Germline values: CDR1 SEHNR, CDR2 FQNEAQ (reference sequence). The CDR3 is CASSSMTALISYPF. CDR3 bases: TGTGCCAGCAGCTCCATGACAGCCCTAATCAGCTACCCCTTC.

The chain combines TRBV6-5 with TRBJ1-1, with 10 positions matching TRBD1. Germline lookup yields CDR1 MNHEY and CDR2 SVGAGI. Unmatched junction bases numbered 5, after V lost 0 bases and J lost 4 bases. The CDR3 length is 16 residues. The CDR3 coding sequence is TGTGCCAGCAGTTACTCGTCGACAGGGGGCCGCACTGAAGCTTTCTTT. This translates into CASSYSSTGGRTEAFF.

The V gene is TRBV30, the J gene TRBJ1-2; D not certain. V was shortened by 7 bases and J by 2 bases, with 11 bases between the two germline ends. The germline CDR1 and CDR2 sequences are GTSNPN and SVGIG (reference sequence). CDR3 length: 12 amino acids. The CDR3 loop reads CASTGRNYGYTF. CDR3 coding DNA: TGTGCCTCCACGGGTCGCAACTATGGCTACACCTTC.

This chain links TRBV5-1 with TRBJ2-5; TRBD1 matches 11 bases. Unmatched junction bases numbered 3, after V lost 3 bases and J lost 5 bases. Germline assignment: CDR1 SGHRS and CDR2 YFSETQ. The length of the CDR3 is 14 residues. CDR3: CASSSDRGLETQYF. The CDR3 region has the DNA TGCGCCAGCAGCTCGGACAGGGGGCTGGAGACCCAGTACTTC. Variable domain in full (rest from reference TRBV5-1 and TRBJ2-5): KAGVTQTPRYLIKTRGQQVTLSCSPISGHRSVSWYQQTPGQGLQFLFEYFSETQRNKGNFPGRFSGRQFSNSRSEMNVSTLELGDSALYLCASSSDRGLETQYFGPGTRLLVL.

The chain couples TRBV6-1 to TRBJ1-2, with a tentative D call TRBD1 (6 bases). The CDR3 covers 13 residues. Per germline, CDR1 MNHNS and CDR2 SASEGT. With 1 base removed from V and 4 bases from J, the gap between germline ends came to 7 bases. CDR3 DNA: TGTGCCAGCAGTGAAGGGACAGTCTATGGCTACACCTTC. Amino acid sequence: CASSEGTVYGYTF.

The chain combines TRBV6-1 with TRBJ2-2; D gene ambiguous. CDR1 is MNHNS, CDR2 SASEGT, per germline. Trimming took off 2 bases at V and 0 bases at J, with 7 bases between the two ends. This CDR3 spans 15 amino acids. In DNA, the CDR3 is TGTGCCAGCAGTGAACGTCAGACGAACACCGGGGAGCTGTTTTTT. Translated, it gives CASSERQTNTGELFF.

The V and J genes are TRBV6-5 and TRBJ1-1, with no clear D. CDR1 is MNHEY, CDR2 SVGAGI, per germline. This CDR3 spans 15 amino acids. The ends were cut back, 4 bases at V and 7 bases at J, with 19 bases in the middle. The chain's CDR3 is CASSLSSLLGLEAFF. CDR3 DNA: TGTGCCAGCAGTTTGAGCTCCTTACTAGGCCTTGAAGCTTTCTTT.

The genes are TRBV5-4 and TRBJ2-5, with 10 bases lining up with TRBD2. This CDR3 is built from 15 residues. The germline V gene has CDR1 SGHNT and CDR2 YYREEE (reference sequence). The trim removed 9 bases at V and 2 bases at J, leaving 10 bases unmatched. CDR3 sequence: CATMASGGEQETQYF. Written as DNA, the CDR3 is TGTGCCACGATGGCTAGCGGGGGAGAGCAAGAGACCCAGTACTTC.

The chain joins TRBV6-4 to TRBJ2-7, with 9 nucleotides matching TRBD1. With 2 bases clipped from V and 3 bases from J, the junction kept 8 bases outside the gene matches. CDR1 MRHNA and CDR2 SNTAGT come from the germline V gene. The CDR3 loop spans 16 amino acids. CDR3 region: CASSDPRTGDHYEQYF. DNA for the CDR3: TGTGCCAGCAGTGACCCGCGGACAGGGGATCACTACGAGCAGTACTTC.

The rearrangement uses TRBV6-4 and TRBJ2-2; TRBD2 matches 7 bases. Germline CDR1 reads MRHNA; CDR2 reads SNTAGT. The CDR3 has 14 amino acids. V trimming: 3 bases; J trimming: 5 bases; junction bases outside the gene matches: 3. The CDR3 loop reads CASSERGFTGELFF. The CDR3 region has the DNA TGTGCCAGCAGTGAGCGGGGGTTTACCGGGGAGCTGTTTTTT.

CDR3 protein: CASSARDRGLGYGYTF. CDR3 in DNA: TGTGCCAGCAGCGCCCGGGACAGGGGGCTCGGCTATGGCTACACCTTC. The chain has TRBV9 and TRBJ1-2; TRBD1 matches at 12 bases. V gave up 3 bases and J gave up 4 bases; unmatched junction bases: 7. This CDR3 comprises 16 residues. The V gene's germline CDR1 is SGDLS and CDR2 YYNGEE. Full variable domain (rest looked up from reference TRBV9 and TRBJ1-2): DSGVTQTPKHLITATGQRVTLRCSPRSGDLSVYWYQQSLDQGLQFLIQYYNGEERAKGNILERFSAQQFPDLHSELNLSSLELGDSALYFCASSARDRGLGYGYTFGSGTRLTVV.

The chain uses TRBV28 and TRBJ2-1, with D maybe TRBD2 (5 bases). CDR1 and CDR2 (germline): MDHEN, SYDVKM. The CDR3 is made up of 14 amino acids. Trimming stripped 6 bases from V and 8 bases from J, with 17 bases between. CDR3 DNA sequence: TGTGCCAGCAGCCCCGGGCTAGCTTTGGATGAGCAGTTCTTC. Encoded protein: CASSPGLALDEQFF. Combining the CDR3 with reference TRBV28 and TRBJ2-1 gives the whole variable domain DVKVTQSSRYLVKRTGEKVFLECVQDMDHENMFWYRQDPGLGLRLIYFSYDVKMKEKGDIPEGYSVSREKKERFSLILESASTNQTSMYLCASSPGLALDEQFFGPGTRLTVL.

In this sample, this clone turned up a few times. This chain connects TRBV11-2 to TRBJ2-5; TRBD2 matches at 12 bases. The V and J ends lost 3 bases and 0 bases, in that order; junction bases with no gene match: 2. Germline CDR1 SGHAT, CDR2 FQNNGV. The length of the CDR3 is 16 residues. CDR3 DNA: TGTGCCAGCAGCTTGCGACTAGCGGGAGACCAAGAGACCCAGTACTTC. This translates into CASSLRLAGDQETQYF. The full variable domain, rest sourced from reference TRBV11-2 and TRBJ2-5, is EAGVAQSPRYKIIEKRQSVAFWCNPISGHATLYWYQQILGQGPKLLIQFQNNGVVDDSQLPKDRFSAERLKGVDSTLKIQPAKLEDSAVYLCASSLRLAGDQETQYFGPGTRLLVL.

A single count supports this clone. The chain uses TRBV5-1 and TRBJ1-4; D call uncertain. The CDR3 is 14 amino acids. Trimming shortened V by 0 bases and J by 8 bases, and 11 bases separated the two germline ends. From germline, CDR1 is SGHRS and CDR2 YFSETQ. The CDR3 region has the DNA TGCGCCAGCAGCTTGGACACGCCCTCGGAAAAACTGTTTTTT. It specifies CASSLDTPSEKLFF.

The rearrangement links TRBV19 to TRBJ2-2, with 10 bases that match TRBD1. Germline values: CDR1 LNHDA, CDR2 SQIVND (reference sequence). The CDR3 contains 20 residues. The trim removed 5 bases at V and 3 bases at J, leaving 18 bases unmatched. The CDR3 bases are TGTGCCAGTAGTCTCTCCGGGACAGGGGTTCGGGGGGCCTACACCGGGGAGCTGTTTTTT. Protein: CASSLSGTGVRGAYTGELFF. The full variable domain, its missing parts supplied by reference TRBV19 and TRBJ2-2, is DGGITQSPKYLFRKEGQNVTLSCEQNLNHDAMYWYRQDPGQGLRLIYYSQIVNDFQKGDIAEGYSVSREKKESFPLTVTSAQKNPTAFYLCASSLSGTGVRGAYTGELFFGEGSRLTVL.

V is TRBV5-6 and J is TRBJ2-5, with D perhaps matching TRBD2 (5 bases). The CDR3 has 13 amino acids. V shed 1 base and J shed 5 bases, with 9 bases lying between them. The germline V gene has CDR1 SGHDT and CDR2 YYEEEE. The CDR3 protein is CASSLSGWETQYF. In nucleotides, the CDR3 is TGTGCCAGCAGCTTGTCGGGATGGGAGACCCAGTACTTC.

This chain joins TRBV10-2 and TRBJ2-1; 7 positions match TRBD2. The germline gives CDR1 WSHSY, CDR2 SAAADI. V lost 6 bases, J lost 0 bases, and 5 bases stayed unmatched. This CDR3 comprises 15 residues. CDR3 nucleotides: TGCGCCAGCAGGTTGGCGGGAGCCTCCTACAATGAGCAGTTCTTC. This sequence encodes CASRLAGASYNEQFF.

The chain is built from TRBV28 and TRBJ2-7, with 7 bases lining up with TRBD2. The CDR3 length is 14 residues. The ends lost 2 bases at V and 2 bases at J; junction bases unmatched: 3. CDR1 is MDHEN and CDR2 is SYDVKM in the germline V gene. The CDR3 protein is CASSLGGVPYEQYF. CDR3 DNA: TGTGCCAGCAGTTTAGGGGGGGTGCCCTACGAGCAGTACTTC.

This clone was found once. DNA for the CDR3: TGCGCCAGCAGACAGCCCGGGACAGGTCTCTACGAGCAGTACTTC. This gives the protein CASRQPGTGLYEQYF. The V gene is TRBV23-1, the J gene TRBJ2-7; the match to TRBD1 covers 8 bases. TRBV23-1 is noted as an ORF with a role that remains uncertain. V was pared by 6 bases and J by 3 bases, with 10 bases of the junction left unmatched. The CDR3 totals 15 residues.

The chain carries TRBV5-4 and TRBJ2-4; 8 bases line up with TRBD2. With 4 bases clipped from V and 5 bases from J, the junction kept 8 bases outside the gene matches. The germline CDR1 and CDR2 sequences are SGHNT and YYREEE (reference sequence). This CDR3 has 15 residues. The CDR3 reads CASSQKRERENIQYF. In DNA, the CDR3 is TGTGCCAGCAGCCAAAAGCGGGAGCGCGAAAACATTCAGTACTTC.

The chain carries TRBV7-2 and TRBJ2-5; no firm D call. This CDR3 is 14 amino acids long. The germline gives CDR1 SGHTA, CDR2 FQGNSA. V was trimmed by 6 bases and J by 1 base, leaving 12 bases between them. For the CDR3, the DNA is TGTGCCAGCAGACCCCCTTACTCCCAAGAGACCCAGTACTTC. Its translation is CASRPPYSQETQYF. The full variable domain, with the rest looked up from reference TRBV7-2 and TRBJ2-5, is GAGVSQSPSNKVTEKGKDVELRCDPISGHTALYWYRQSLGQGLEFLIYFQGNSAPDKSGLPSDRFSAERTGGSVSTLTIQRTQQEDSAVYLCASRPPYSQETQYFGPGTRLLVL.